This paragraph reports one T cell receptor beta chain. Its antigen is not known. The data are from a study of shared clonotypes between healthy human individuals. Overall study findings and caveats: The authors expected sequencing depth to affect clonotype sharing among donors.

V was pared by 4 bases and J by 3 bases, with 10 bases between. CDR1 is SNHLY, CDR2 FYNNEI, per germline. The CDR3 has 13 amino acids. TCRdb's copy holds only in-frame clones and misses some; the assay was immunoSEQ multiplex PCR. Among some 2,400,000 clones listed, 95% were seen once. The chain uses TRBV2 and TRBJ2-7; tentatively, D is TRBD2 (5 bases). Sequences were obtained from naive CD4+ T cells sorted from blood. Subset noted: CD45RA+ positively selected. The receptor was isolated from a man aged 18 to 29 in good health. The CDR3 here is CASSVGVFYEQYF. CDR3 coding DNA: TGTGCCAGCAGTGTGGGAGTATTCTACGAGCAGTACTTC.